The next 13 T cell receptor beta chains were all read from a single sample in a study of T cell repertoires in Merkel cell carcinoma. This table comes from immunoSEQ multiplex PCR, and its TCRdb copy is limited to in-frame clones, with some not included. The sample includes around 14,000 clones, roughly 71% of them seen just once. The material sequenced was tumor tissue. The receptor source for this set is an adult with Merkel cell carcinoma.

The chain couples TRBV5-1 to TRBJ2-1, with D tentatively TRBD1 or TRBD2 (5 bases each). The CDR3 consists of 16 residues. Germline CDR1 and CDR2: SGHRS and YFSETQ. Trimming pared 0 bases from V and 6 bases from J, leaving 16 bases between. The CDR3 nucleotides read TGCGCCAGCAGCTTGGGGGTCAGGGCGGGTATCAATGAGCAGTTCTTC. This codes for CASSLGVRAGINEQFF.

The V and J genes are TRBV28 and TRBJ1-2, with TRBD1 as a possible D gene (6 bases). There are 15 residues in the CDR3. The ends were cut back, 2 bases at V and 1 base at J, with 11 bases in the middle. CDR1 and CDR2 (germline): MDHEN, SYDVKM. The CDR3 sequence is CASSLKARGNYGYTF. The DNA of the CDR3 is TGTGCCAGCAGTTTAAAAGCCAGGGGTAACTATGGCTACACCTTC.

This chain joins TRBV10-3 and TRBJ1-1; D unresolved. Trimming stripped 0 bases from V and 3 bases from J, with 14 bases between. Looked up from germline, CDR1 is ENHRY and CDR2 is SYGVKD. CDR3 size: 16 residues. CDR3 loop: CAISESEGSTDTEAFF. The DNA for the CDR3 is TGTGCCATCAGTGAGTCCGAAGGTTCGACTGACACTGAAGCTTTCTTT.

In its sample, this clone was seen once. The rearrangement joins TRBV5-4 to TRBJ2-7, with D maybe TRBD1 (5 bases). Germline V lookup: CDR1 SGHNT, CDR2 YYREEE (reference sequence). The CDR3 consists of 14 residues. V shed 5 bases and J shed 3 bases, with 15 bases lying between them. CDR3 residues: CASSSGQRIYEQYF. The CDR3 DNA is TGTGCCAGCAGTTCAGGACAAAGAATCTACGAGCAGTACTTC.

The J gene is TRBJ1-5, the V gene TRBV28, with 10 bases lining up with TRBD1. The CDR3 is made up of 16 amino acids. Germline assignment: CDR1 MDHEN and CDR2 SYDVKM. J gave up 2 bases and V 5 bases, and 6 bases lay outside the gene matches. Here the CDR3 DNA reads TGTGCCAGCAGTCACCGGGACAGGGGAGGCAATCAGCCCCAGCATTTT. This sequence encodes CASSHRDRGGNQPQHF.

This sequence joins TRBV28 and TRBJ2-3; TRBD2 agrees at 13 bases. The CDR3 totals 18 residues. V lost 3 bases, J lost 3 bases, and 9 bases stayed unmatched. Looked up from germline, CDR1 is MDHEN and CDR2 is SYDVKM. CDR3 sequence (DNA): TGTGCCAGCAGTTTCTCCGGACTAGCGGGAGTGGAGACAGATACGCAGTATTTT. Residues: CASSFSGLAGVETDTQYF.

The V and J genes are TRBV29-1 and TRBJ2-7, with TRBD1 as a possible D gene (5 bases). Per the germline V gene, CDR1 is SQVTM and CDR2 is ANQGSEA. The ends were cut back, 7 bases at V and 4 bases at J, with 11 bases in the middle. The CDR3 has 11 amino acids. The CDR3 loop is CSGATEYEQYF. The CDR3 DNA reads TGCAGCGGGGCGACAGAGTACGAGCAGTACTTC.

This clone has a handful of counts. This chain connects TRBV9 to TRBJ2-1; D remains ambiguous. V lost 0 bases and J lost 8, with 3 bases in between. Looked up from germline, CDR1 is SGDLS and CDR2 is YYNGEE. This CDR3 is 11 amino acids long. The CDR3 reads CASSVGDEQFF. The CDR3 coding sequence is TGTGCCAGCAGCGTAGGAGATGAGCAGTTCTTC.

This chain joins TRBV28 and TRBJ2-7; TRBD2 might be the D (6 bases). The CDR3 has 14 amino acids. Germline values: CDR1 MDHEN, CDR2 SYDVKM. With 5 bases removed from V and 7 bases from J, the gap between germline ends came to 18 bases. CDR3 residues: CASSIRGPRGEQYF. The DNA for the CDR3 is TGTGCCAGCAGTATTCGGGGACCTCGGGGGGAGCAGTACTTC.

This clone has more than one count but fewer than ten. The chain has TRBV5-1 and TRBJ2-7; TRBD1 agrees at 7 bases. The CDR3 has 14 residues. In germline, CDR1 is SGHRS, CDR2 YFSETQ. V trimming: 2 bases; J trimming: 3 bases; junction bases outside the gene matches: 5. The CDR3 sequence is CASSFPGDSYEQYF. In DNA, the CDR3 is TGCGCCAGCAGCTTTCCTGGGGACAGCTACGAGCAGTACTTC.

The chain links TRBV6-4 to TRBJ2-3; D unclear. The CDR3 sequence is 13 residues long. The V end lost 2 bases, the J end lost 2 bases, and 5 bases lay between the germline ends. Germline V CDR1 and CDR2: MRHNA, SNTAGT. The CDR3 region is CASSDGDTDTQYF. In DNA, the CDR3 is TGTGCCAGCAGTGACGGGGACACAGATACGCAGTATTTT.

The CDR3 DNA reads as TGTGCCAGCAACCCGACAGGGACTAATGAAAAACTGTTTTTT. Translation: CASNPTGTNEKLFF. J is TRBJ1-4 and V is TRBV6-5; TRBD1 matches at 7 bases. With 7 bases clipped from V and 2 bases from J, the junction kept 4 bases outside the gene matches. Germline CDR1 reads MNHEY; CDR2 reads SVGAGI. The CDR3 is made up of 14 amino acids.

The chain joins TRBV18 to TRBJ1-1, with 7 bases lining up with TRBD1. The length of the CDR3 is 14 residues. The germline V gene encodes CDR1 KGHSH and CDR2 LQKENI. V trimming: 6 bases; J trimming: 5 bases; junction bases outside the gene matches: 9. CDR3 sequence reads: CASSLTGVVTEAFF. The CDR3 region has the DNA TGTGCCAGCTCCCTCACAGGGGTAGTGACTGAAGCTTTCTTT.